A single sample is the source of the 16 T cell receptor beta chains below, sequenced in a study of cytomegalovirus exposure and HLA in healthy donors. It was with 60 Vbeta and 13 Jbeta primers that the PCR ran. Libraries were prepared by immunoSEQ multiplex PCR; TCRdb keeps only in-frame clonotypes and omits some of them. The sample consists of around 61,000 clones, around 90% of them appearing once. Material: PBMCs. All receptors derive from a man under 40 in good health and CMV-seropositive.

This chain links TRBV6-5 with TRBJ1-6, with TRBD1 matching 11 bases. This CDR3 contains 14 residues. The ends lost 6 bases at V and 9 bases at J; junction bases unmatched: 4. Germline V lookup: CDR1 MNHEY, CDR2 SVGAGI. The CDR3 DNA follows: TGTGCCAGCAGAACGGGACAGGGGGGTTCACCCCTCCACTTT. This codes for CASRTGQGGSPLHF.

The V and J genes are TRBV18 and TRBJ1-2, with D perhaps TRBD1 (5 bases). CDR1 is KGHSH, CDR2 LQKENI, per germline. The germline V and J ends were trimmed by 6 bases and 3 bases, with 11 bases remaining between them. This CDR3 region has 13 residues. The CDR3 nucleotides are TGTGCCAGCTCCCCTCCGGGGGACTATGGCTACACCTTC. This sequence encodes CASSPPGDYGYTF.

The chain combines TRBV10-3 with TRBJ1-5, with no clear D. Per germline, CDR1 ENHRY and CDR2 SYGVKD. The CDR3 has 12 amino acids. V was pared by 4 bases and J by 3 bases, with 4 bases between. The DNA for the CDR3 is TGTGCCATCAGTGGAGTCAATCAGCCCCAGCATTTT. This gives the protein CAISGVNQPQHF.

The chain recombines TRBV6-5 with TRBJ2-2; TRBD1 matches at 7 bases. V lost 8 bases and J lost 2; bases outside the gene matches: 8. Germline V CDR1 and CDR2: MNHEY, SVGAGI. This CDR3 spans 15 amino acids. CDR3 bases: TGTGCCAGCGCGAGAGAGGGGGCCAACACCGGGGAGCTGTTTTTT. This translates into CASAREGANTGELFF.

The chain combines TRBV2 with TRBJ1-3; D call uncertain. From germline, CDR1 is SNHLY and CDR2 FYNNEI. Between the trimmed V and J ends, which lost 7 bases and 2 bases, there was a span of 15 bases. The CDR3 extends over 15 amino acids. This CDR3 reads CASTGGSVAGNTIYF. In DNA, the CDR3 is TGTGCCAGCACTGGAGGGAGTGTGGCTGGAAACACCATATATTTT.

V and J are TRBV2 and TRBJ1-3, with no clear D. The CDR3 sequence is 13 residues long. The V end was cut by 8 bases, the J end by 0 bases, with 8 bases between. The V gene's germline CDR1 is SNHLY and CDR2 FYNNEI. CDR3 nucleotide sequence: TGTGCCAGCTTTGTTAGCTCTGGAAACACCATATATTTT. Translation gives CASFVSSGNTIYF.

The chain joins TRBV4-2 to TRBJ2-2; D perhaps matches TRBD1 (6 bases). The germline V gene encodes CDR1 LGHNA and CDR2 YNFKEQ. This CDR3 contains 15 residues. With 4 bases removed from V and 4 bases from J, the gap between germline ends came to 13 bases. The CDR3 nucleotides are TGTGCCAGCAGCCCAGGGGAAGGATTCACCGGGGAGCTGTTTTTT. It is translated as CASSPGEGFTGELFF.

The chain combines TRBV7-6 with TRBJ1-1, with D perhaps TRBD1 (6 bases). V gave up 7 bases and J gave up 1 base, with 13 bases separating them. Germline CDR1 and CDR2: SGHVS and FNYEAQ. The CDR3 sequence is 14 residues long. In DNA, the CDR3 is TGTGCCAGCACCCCCCGGGGGGCGAACACTGAAGCTTTCTTT. Translated: CASTPRGANTEAFF.

The chain couples TRBV6-1 to TRBJ2-2; 8 positions agree with TRBD1. The CDR3 is 16 residues long. V lost 4 bases to trimming and J lost 3 bases; unmatched junction nucleotides: 7. Germline V gene sequence: CDR1 MNHNS, CDR2 SASEGT. The CDR3 coding sequence is TGTGCCAGCAGTGTGACAGGGGTGGCGGACACCGGGGAGCTGTTTTTT. This sequence encodes CASSVTGVADTGELFF.

V gene TRBV18 combines with J gene TRBJ1-2; D not certain. This CDR3 contains 14 residues. V was clipped by 2 bases and J by 0 bases, with 7 bases between them. Germline lookup yields CDR1 KGHSH and CDR2 LQKENI. The CDR3 DNA reads TGTGCCAGCTCACCAGGCCCCACTAACTATGGCTACACCTTC. Translated: CASSPGPTNYGYTF.

This chain links TRBV13 with TRBJ2-3; the match to TRBD2 covers 8 bases. Looked up from germline, CDR1 is PRHDT and CDR2 is FYEKMQ (reference sequence). There are 15 residues in the CDR3. Trimming took 1 base from V and 1 from J; bases not matched to a gene: 1. The CDR3 bases are TGTGCCAGCAGCTTAGAGACTAGCGGCACAGATACGCAGTATTTT. It is translated as CASSLETSGTDTQYF. Full variable domain (rest looked up from reference TRBV13 and TRBJ2-3): AAGVIQSPRHLIKEKRETATLKCYPIPRHDTVYWYQQGPGQDPQFLISFYEKMQSDKGSIPDRFSAQQFSDYHSELNMSSLELGDSALYFCASSLETSGTDTQYFGPGTRLTVL.

This clone was counted a few times. This chain joins TRBV30 and TRBJ2-2, with 7 bases identical to TRBD2. CDR1 is GTSNPN, CDR2 SVGIG, per germline (reference sequence). The CDR3 is 20 amino acids. V was pared by 2 bases and J by 4 bases, with 22 bases of the junction left unmatched. CDR3 sequence (DNA): TGTGCCTGGAGTACCCCCGGCGGTGCGGGAGTAAAGGGACTCACCGGGGAGCTGTTTTTT. The encoded protein is CAWSTPGGAGVKGLTGELFF.

The chain employs TRBV30 and TRBJ1-5; D remains unclear. The length of the CDR3 is 11 residues. Trimming removed 1 base at V and 9 bases at J, with 7 bases between. CDR1 GTSNPN and CDR2 SVGIG come from the germline V gene (reference sequence). The CDR3 DNA sequence: TGTGCCTGGAGTGCCGGCGGGCCCCAGCATTTT. This gives the protein CAWSAGGPQHF.

This clone appeared a few times. The chain joins TRBV5-6 to TRBJ1-2; a weak D match, TRBD1 (6 bases). The V and J ends lost 4 bases and 4 bases respectively, with 14 bases between them. The CDR3 loop spans 14 amino acids. Germline V gives CDR1 SGHDT, CDR2 YYEEEE. The CDR3 DNA sequence: TGTGCCAGCAGCCGAAGCCGGGGGGCCTATGGCTACACCTTC. This translates into CASSRSRGAYGYTF.

The rearrangement uses TRBV30 and TRBJ2-2; 7 bases agree with TRBD2. CDR3 length equals 14 residues. Looked up from germline, CDR1 is GTSNPN and CDR2 is SVGIG (reference sequence). V lost 2 bases, J lost 5 bases, and 5 bases stayed unmatched. For the CDR3, the DNA is TGTGCCTGGAGTTGGGGGAGGGAAACCGGGGAGCTGTTTTTT. Protein: CAWSWGRETGELFF.

This clone has just one count. The V call is TRBV19, the J call TRBJ1-1, with 9 bases aligning to TRBD1. This CDR3 is 14 amino acids long. V lost 5 bases and J lost 8; bases outside the gene matches: 9. Per the germline V gene, CDR1 is LNHDA and CDR2 is SQIVND (reference sequence). CDR3 bases: TGTGCCAGTAGTCCCCGGACAGGGGAGAGGGAAGCTTTCTTT. This gives the protein CASSPRTGEREAFF.